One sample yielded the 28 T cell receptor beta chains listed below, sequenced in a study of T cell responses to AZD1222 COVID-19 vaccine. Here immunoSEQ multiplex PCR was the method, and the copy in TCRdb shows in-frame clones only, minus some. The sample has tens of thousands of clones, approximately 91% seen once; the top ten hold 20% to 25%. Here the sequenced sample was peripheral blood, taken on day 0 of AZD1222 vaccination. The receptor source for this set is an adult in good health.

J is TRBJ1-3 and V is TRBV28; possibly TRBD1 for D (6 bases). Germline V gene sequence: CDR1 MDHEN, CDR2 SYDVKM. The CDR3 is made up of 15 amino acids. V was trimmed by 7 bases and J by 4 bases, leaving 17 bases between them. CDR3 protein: CASKEQGSGGNTIYF. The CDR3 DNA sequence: TGTGCCAGCAAGGAACAGGGATCGGGAGGAAACACCATATATTTT.

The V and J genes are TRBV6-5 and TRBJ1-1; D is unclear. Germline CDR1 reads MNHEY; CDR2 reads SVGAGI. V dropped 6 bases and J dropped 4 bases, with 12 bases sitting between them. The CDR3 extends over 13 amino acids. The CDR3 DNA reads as TGTGCCAGCAGCAGGAAGTTACCCACTGAAGCTTTCTTT. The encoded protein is CASSRKLPTEAFF.

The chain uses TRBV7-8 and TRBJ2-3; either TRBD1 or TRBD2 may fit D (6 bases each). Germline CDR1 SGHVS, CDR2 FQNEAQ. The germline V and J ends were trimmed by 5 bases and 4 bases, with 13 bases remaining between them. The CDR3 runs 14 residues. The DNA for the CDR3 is TGTGCCAGCAGCCGTTGGGGGGCATCAGATACGCAGTATTTT. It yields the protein CASSRWGASDTQYF.

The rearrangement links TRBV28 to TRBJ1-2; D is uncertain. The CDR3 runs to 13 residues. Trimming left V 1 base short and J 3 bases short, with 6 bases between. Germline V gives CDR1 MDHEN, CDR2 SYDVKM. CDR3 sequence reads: CASSLSSDYGYTF. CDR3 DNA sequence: TGTGCCAGCAGTTTATCGAGCGACTATGGCTACACCTTC.

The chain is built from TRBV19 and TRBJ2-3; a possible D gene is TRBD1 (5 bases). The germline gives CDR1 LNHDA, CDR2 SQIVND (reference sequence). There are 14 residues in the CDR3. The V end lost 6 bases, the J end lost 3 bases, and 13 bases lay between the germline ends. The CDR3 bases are TGTGCCAGTAGCCCTCAGGGTCTTACAGATACGCAGTATTTT. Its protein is CASSPQGLTDTQYF.

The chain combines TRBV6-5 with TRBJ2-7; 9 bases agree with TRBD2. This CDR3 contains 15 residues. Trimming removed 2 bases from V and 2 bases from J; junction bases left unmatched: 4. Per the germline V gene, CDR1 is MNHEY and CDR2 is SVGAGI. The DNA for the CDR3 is TGTGCCAGCAGTTACCCTAGCGGGGCGACCTACGAGCAGTACTTC. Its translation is CASSYPSGATYEQYF.

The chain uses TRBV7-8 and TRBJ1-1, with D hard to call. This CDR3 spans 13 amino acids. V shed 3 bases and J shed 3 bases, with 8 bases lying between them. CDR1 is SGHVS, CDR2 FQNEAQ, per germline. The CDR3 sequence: CASSFSEDTEAFF. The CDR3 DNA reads TGTGCCAGCAGCTTTTCAGAGGACACTGAAGCTTTCTTT.

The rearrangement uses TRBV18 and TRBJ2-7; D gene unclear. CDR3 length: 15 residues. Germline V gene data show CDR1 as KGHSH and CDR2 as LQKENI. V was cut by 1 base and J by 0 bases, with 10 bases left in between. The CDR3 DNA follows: TGTGCCAGCTCACCACGGTCCGTACCCTCCTACGAGCAGTACTTC. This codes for CASSPRSVPSYEQYF.

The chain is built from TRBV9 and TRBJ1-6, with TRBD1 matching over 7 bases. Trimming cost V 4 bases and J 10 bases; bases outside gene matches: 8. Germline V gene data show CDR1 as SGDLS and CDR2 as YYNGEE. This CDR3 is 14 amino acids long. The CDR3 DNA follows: TGTGCCAGCAGCCCCTCGACAGGGCGATCACCCCTCCACTTT. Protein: CASSPSTGRSPLHF.

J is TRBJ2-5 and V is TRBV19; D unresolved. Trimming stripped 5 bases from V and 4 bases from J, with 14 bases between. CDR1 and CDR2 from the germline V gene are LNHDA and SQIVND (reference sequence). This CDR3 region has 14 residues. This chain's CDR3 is CASSRSLSRETQYF. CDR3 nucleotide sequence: TGTGCCAGTAGTCGGTCCCTTTCACGAGAGACCCAGTACTTC.

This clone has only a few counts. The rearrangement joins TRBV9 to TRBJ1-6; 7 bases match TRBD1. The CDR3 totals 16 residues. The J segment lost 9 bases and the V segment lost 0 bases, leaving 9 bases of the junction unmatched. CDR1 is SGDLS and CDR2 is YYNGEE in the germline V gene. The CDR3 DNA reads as TGTGCCAGCAGCGTAGGAGGGGGCGAGGTGGCTTCACCCCTCCACTTT. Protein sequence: CASSVGGGEVASPLHF.

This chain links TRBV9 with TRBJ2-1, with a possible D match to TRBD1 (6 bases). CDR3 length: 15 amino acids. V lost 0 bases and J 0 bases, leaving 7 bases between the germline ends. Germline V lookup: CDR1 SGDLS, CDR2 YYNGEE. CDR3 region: CASSVVGGSYNEQFF. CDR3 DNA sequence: TGTGCCAGCAGCGTAGTAGGGGGCTCCTACAATGAGCAGTTCTTC.

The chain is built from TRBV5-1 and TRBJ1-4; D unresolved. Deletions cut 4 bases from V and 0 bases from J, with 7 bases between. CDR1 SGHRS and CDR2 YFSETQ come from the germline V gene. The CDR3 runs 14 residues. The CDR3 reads CASSPSATNEKLFF. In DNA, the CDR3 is TGCGCCAGCAGCCCTAGTGCAACTAATGAAAAACTGTTTTTT.

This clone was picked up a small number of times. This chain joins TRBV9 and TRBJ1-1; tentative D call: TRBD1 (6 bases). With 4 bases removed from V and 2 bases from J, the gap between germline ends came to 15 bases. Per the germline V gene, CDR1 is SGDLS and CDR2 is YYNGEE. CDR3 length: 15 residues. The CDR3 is CASSPIGTPNTEAFF. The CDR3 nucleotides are TGTGCCAGCAGCCCCATAGGGACACCTAACACTGAAGCTTTCTTT.

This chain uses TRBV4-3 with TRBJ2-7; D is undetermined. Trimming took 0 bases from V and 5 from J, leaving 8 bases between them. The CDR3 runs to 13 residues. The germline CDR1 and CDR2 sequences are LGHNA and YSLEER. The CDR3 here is CASSQDRMNEQYF. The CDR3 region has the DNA TGCGCCAGCAGCCAAGATAGGATGAACGAGCAGTACTTC.

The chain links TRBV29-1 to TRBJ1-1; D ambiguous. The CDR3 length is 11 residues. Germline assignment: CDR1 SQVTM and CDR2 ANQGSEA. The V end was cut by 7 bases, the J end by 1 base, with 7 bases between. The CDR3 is CSDAGNTEAFF. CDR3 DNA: TGCAGCGACGCCGGGAACACTGAAGCTTTCTTT.

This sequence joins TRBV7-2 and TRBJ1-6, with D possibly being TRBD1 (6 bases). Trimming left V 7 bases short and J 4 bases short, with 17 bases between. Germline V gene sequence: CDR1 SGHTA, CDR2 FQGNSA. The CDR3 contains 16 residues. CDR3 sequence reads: CASNTGFGRYNSPLHF. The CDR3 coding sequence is TGTGCCAGCAACACAGGGTTCGGGAGGTATAATTCACCCCTCCACTTT.

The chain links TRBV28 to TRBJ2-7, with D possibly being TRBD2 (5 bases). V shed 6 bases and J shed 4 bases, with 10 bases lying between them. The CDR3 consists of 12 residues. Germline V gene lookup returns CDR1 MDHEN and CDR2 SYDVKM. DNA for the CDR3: TGTGCCAGCAGCCGGAAGCGGTACGAGCAGTACTTC. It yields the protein CASSRKRYEQYF.

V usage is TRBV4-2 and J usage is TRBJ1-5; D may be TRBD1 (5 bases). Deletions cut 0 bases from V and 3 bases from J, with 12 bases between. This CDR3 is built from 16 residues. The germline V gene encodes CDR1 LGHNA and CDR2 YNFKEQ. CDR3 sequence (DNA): TGTGCCAGCAGCCAAGATGTATCAGGGACCAATCAGCCCCAGCATTTT. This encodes CASSQDVSGTNQPQHF.

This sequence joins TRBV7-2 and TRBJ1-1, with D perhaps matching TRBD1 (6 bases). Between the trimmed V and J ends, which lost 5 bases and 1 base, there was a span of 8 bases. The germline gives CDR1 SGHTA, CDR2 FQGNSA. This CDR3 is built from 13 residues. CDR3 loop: CASSTGQNTEAFF. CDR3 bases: TGTGCCAGCAGCACGGGACAGAACACTGAAGCTTTCTTT.

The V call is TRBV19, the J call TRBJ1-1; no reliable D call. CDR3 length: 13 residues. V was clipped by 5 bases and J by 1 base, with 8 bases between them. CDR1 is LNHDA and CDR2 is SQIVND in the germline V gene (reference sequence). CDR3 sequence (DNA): TGTGCCAGTAGTTCGGTCCGGAACACTGAAGCTTTCTTT. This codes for CASSSVRNTEAFF.

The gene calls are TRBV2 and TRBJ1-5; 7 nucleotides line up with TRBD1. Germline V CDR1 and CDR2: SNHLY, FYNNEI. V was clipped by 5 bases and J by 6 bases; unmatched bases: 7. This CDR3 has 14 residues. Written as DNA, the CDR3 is TGTGCCAGCAGTCCACAGGGGCAGGGTCAGCCCCAGCATTTT. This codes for CASSPQGQGQPQHF. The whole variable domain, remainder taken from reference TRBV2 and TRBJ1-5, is EPEVTQTPSHQVTQMGQEVILRCVPISNHLYFYWYRQILGQKVEFLVSFYNNEISEKSEIFDDQFSVERPDGSNFTLKIRSTKLEDSAMYFCASSPQGQGQPQHFGDGTRLSIL.

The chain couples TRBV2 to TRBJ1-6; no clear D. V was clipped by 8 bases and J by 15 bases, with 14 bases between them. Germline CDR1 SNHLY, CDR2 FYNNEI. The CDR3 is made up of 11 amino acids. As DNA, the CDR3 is TGTGCCAGCGGTCGAGCTGGTCTCCTCCACTTT. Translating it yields CASGRAGLLHF.

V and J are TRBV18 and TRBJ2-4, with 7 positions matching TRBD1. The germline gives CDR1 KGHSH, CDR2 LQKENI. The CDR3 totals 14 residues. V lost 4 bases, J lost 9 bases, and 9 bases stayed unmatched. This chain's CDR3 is CASSRENRGGIQYF. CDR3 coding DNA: TGTGCCAGCTCACGGGAAAACAGGGGTGGCATTCAGTACTTC.

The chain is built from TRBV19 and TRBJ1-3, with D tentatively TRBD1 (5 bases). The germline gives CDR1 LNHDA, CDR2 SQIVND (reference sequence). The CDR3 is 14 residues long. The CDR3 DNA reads TGTGCTTCCCATTCCCGGGGCTTTGGAAACACCATATATTTT. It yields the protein CASHSRGFGNTIYF.

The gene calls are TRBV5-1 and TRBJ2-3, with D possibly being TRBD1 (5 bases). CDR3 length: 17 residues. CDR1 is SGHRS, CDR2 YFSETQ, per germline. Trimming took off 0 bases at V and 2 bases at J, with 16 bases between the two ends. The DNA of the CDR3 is TGCGCCAGCAGCTTGGAGGGTACAGGACGAAACACAGATACGCAGTATTTT. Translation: CASSLEGTGRNTDTQYF.

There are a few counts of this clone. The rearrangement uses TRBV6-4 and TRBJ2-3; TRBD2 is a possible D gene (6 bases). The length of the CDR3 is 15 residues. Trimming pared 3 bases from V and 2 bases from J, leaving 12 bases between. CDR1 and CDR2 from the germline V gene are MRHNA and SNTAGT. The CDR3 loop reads CASSELGRLTDTQYF. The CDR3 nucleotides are TGTGCCAGCAGTGAGCTGGGGAGGCTCACAGATACGCAGTATTTT.

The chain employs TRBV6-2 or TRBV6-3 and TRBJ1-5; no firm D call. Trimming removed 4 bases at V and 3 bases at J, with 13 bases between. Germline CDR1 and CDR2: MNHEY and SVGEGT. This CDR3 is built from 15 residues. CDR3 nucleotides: TGTGCCAGCAGTTTCGGAGGTTCTTACAATCAGCCCCAGCATTTT. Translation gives CASSFGGSYNQPQHF.